This TCR beta chain was sequenced during a study of technical replicates of blood from four donors. A note on this clone: A read error may account for a junction end that differs from germline.

Only in-frame clones appear in the TCRdb table, and some are missing; sequencing was by immunoSEQ multiplex PCR. The data show 70,000 or so clones, 95% to 98% seen once. The CDR3 extends over 14 amino acids. Germline loops: CDR1 MNHNS, CDR2 SASEGT. This sequence joins TRBV6-1 and TRBJ1-2; possible D gene TRBD1, 6 bases. This clonotype was sampled from a human donor in good health. Sample: T cells isolated from PBMCs. The CDR3 DNA sequence: TGTGCCAGCAGTGTTAGGGGGTTTAACTATGACTACACCTTC. This translates into CASSVRGFNYDYTF.